A selection of T cell receptor beta chains follows, all from one sample in a study of blood T cell repertoires in COVID-19. This table comes from immunoSEQ multiplex PCR, and its TCRdb copy is limited to in-frame clones, with some not included. The table has approximately 86,000 clones, 70% to 90% seen once. Sequencing input: peripheral blood. Receptors originate from a man between 45 and 60 years old with acute or convalescent COVID-19. The CDR3 runs from the conserved cysteine through the conserved F or W. The D gene is left open where the match is weak. Clone size is shown for a subset of rows, as once, few, many or a class of expanded clone.

clone_size: once
j_call: TRBJ2-1
d_call: TRBD2
v_call: TRBV9
cdr3_aa: CASSGLAGATSYNEQFF
cdr3_nt: TGTGCCAGCAGCGGACTAGCGGGGGCAACCTCCTACAATGAGCAGTTCTTC

clone_size: .
j_call: TRBJ2-3
d_call: .
v_call: TRBV12-5
cdr3_aa: CASGLDSSTDTQYF
cdr3_nt: TGTGCTAGTGGTTTGGACAGCTCCACAGATACGCAGTATTTT

clone_size: .
j_call: TRBJ2-3
d_call: TRBD2
v_call: TRBV5-6
cdr3_aa: CASSSTSATSSTDTQYF
cdr3_nt: TGTGCCAGCAGCTCGACTAGCGCAACCTCTAGCACAGATACGCAGTATTTT

clone_size: few
j_call: TRBJ2-5
d_call: TRBD2
v_call: TRBV7-9
cdr3_aa: CASSLGASGGETQYF
cdr3_nt: TGTGCCAGCAGCTTAGGGGCTAGCGGGGGAGAGACCCAGTACTTC

clone_size: .
j_call: TRBJ2-3
d_call: .
v_call: TRBV4-1
cdr3_aa: CASSQLTVADTQYF
cdr3_nt: TGCGCCAGCAGCCAACTCACGGTGGCAGATACGCAGTATTTT

clone_size: .
j_call: TRBJ1-1
d_call: .
v_call: TRBV28
cdr3_aa: CASNRAGLGGNTEAFF
cdr3_nt: TGTGCCAGCAACCGCGCGGGGCTGGGAGGGAACACTGAAGCTTTCTTT

clone_size: .
j_call: TRBJ1-2
d_call: TRBD1
v_call: TRBV28
cdr3_aa: CASKLPGQENYGYTF
cdr3_nt: TGTGCCAGCAAGCTTCCGGGACAGGAGAACTATGGCTACACCTTC

clone_size: .
j_call: TRBJ2-1
d_call: TRBD2
v_call: TRBV7-2
cdr3_aa: CASSPSGTTHNEQFF
cdr3_nt: TGTGCCAGCAGCCCCTCCGGGACTACGCACAATGAGCAGTTCTTC

clone_size: .
j_call: TRBJ2-5
d_call: TRBD2
v_call: TRBV5-1
cdr3_aa: CASRSGGDSPQETQYF
cdr3_nt: TGCGCCAGCAGAAGCGGGGGGGACAGTCCCCAAGAGACCCAGTACTTC

clone_size: .
j_call: TRBJ1-3
d_call: .
v_call: TRBV29-1
cdr3_aa: CTFSSGNTIYF
cdr3_nt: TGCACCTTCAGCTCTGGAAACACCATATATTTT

clone_size: .
j_call: TRBJ1-2
d_call: TRBD1
v_call: TRBV11-2
cdr3_aa: CASSLGPRQDRVRYGYTF
cdr3_nt: TGTGCCAGCAGCTTGGGCCCCAGACAAGACAGGGTGAGGTATGGCTACACCTTC

clone_size: .
j_call: TRBJ1-1
d_call: .
v_call: TRBV6-5
cdr3_aa: CASSKRALENTEAFF
cdr3_nt: TGTGCCAGCAGTAAGAGGGCTCTAGAGAACACTGAAGCTTTCTTT

clone_size: few
j_call: TRBJ2-4
d_call: TRBD2
v_call: TRBV28
cdr3_aa: CASSPTGGRSIQYF
cdr3_nt: TGTGCCAGCAGTCCCACGGGGGGTCGGAGCATTCAGTACTTC

clone_size: .
j_call: TRBJ2-5
d_call: .
v_call: TRBV7-2
cdr3_aa: CASSLKETQYF
cdr3_nt: TGTGCCAGCAGCCTAAAAGAGACCCAGTACTTC

clone_size: .
j_call: TRBJ1-2
d_call: TRBD1
v_call: TRBV15
cdr3_aa: CATSRDRDRGRNGYTF
cdr3_nt: TGTGCCACCAGCAGAGATAGGGACAGGGGGCGGAATGGCTACACCTTC

clone_size: .
j_call: TRBJ1-2
d_call: TRBD1
v_call: TRBV19
cdr3_aa: CASSVQGVNYGYTF
cdr3_nt: TGTGCCAGTAGTGTCCAGGGGGTCAACTATGGCTACACCTTC